A single sample gave rise to the 9 T cell receptor beta chains below, sequenced in a study of neurological immune-mediated disorders. TCRdb itself ran the 5' RACE reads through MiXCR, one entry per CDR3 protein. The data hold fewer than 75,000 distinct CDR3 sequences, with less than 5.5% observed a single time. Input material: PBMCs. These receptors were obtained from a man under 40 with multiple sclerosis.

This clonotype was counted at least ten times. The chain combines TRBV5-1 with TRBJ1-1, with TRBD1 as a possible D gene (5 bases). Trimming took off 2 bases at V and 5 bases at J, with 16 bases between the two ends. From germline, CDR1 is SGHRS and CDR2 YFSETQ. The CDR3 has 15 amino acids. The CDR3 reads CASSLGWGGVTEAFF. Here the CDR3 DNA reads TGCGCCAGCAGCTTAGGATGGGGCGGCGTAACTGAAGCTTTCTTT.

This clonotype was picked up many times. The chain is built from TRBV20-1 and TRBJ2-1, with TRBD2 matching 10 bases. The germline CDR1 and CDR2 sequences are DFQATT and SNEGSKA (reference sequence). The CDR3 contains 15 residues. V dropped 0 bases and J dropped 4; count of bases not matched to a gene: 3. In DNA form, the CDR3 reads TGCAGTGCTAGAGATCGAGCGGGGGGGTACAATGAGCAGTTCTTC. This encodes CSARDRAGGYNEQFF.

This clonotype showed up many times. The V gene is TRBV10-3, the J gene TRBJ1-2; perhaps TRBD1 as D (5 bases). The CDR3 length is 14 residues. V lost 10 bases to trimming and J lost 4 bases, with 19 bases between them. Germline V gene data show CDR1 as ENHRY and CDR2 as SYGVKD. The DNA of the CDR3 is TGTGCCACTCAAGACAGTGACGTGGGCTATGGCTACACCTTC. Amino acids: CATQDSDVGYGYTF.

This clonotype was observed many times. The chain employs TRBV6-2 or TRBV6-3 and TRBJ2-2, with TRBD2 as a possible D gene (5 bases). The length of the CDR3 is 15 residues. V was shortened by 2 bases and J by 7 bases, with 14 bases between the two germline ends. Germline lookup yields CDR1 MNHEY and CDR2 SVGEGT. In nucleotides, the CDR3 is TGTGCCAGCAGTTACAAGAGGGCTGGAAGCGGGGAGCTGTTTTTT. Amino acids: CASSYKRAGSGELFF.

J is TRBJ2-3 and V is TRBV5-1; D call uncertain. Trimming stripped 0 bases from V and 0 bases from J, with 8 bases between. The germline V gene encodes CDR1 SGHRS and CDR2 YFSETQ. CDR3 length equals 15 residues. In DNA, the CDR3 is TGCGCCAGCAGCTTGGGAGTACAGAGCACAGATACGCAGTATTTT. Its protein product is CASSLGVQSTDTQYF. Using reference TRBV5-1 and TRBJ2-3 for the parts outside the CDR3, the full variable domain is KAGVTQTPRYLIKTRGQQVTLSCSPISGHRSVSWYQQTPGQGLQFLFEYFSETQRNKGNFPGRFSGRQFSNSRSEMNVSTLELGDSALYLCASSLGVQSTDTQYFGPGTRLTVL.

This clonotype appeared a few times. The CDR3 is CASSQGQGSYNEQFF. CDR3 bases: TGCGCCAGCAGCCAGGGACAGGGTTCCTACAATGAGCAGTTCTTC. V and J are TRBV4-1 and TRBJ2-1; TRBD1 matches 9 bases. There are 15 residues in the CDR3. Germline CDR1 is MGHRA and CDR2 is YSYEKL. The J segment lost 1 base and the V segment lost 3 bases, leaving 1 base of the junction unmatched.

This chain connects TRBV2 to TRBJ2-2; no firm D call. V gave up 6 bases and J gave up 6 bases, with 14 bases separating them. CDR1 and CDR2 from the germline V gene are SNHLY and FYNNEI. The CDR3 loop spans 14 amino acids. DNA for the CDR3: TGTGCCAGCAGGGTCGCCCTTAGGGCCGGGGAGCTGTTTTTT. This codes for CASRVALRAGELFF.

Ten or more counts support this clonotype. This rearrangement joins TRBV10-2 to TRBJ1-5, with no clear D. The CDR3 length is 13 residues. V gave up 5 bases and J gave up 5 bases, with 10 bases separating them. Germline V gene data show CDR1 as WSHSY and CDR2 as SAAADI. The CDR3 DNA reads TGCGCCAGCAGTAGCACAGAGGATCAGCCCCAGCATTTT. It encodes CASSSTEDQPQHF.

Many counts were recorded for this clonotype. The V call is TRBV12-3 or TRBV12-4, the J call TRBJ2-3; D is unclear. The CDR3 sequence is 14 residues long. Trimming shortened V by 5 bases and J by 1 base, and 10 bases separated the two germline ends. CDR3 residues: CASSPPLGTDTQYF. CDR3 in DNA: TGTGCCAGCAGTCCCCCCCTCGGCACAGATACGCAGTATTTT.